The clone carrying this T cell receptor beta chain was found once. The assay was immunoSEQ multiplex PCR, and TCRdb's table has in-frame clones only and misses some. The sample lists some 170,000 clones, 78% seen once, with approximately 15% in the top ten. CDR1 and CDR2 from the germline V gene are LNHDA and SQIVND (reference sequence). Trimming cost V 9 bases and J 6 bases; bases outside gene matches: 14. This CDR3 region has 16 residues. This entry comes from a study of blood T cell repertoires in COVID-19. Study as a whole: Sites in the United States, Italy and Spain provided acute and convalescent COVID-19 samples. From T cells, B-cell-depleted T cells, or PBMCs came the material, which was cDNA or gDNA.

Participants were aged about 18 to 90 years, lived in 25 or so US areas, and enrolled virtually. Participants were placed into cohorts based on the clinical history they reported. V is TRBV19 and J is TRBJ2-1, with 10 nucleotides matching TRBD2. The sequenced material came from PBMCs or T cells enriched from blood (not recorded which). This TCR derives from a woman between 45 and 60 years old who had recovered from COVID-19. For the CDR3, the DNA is TGTGCCAGCCACCCCATCGGGCTAGCGGGAGTCAATGAGCAGTTCTTC. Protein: CASHPIGLAGVNEQFF.